The entry below describes one T cell receptor beta chain. These data come from a study of regulatory T cells in long-lasting Graves disease. V lost 7 bases to trimming and J lost 2 bases, with 14 bases between them. The CDR3 contains 14 residues. Sequencing libraries for TCR beta were prepared with iRepertoire HTBI primers and Arm-PCR of CDR3 regions. TCRdb re-called the multiplex PCR reads with MiXCR, one entry per CDR3 protein. The data contain approximately 310,000 distinct CDR3 sequences, about 20% of them singletons. The time point is: newly diagnosed GD, antithyroid drugs for less than 3 months. Generation of the TCR library employed RNA extracted from PBMCs.

This TCR was sampled from a female donor with Graves disease. The gene calls are TRBV12-3 or TRBV12-4 and TRBJ2-5; weak D call: TRBD2 (6 bases). The sequencing here drew on peripheral blood mononuclear cells (PBMCs), taken at new diagnosis, from a patient treated with antithyroid drugs. The CDR3 region is CASNPAGTQETQYF. The CDR3 nucleotides read TGTGCCAGCAACCCTGCCGGGACTCAAGAGACCCAGTACTTC.